Given below is one TCR beta chain in context. Per germline, CDR1 LNHDA and CDR2 SQIVND (reference sequence). Trimming shortened V by 10 bases and J by 4 bases, and 22 bases separated the two germline ends. The CDR3 has 15 residues. The entry originates in a study of control samples from healthy donors and cancer patients. The table came from immunoSEQ multiplex PCR; TCRdb's copy has only in-frame clones and leaves some out. The profile covers 100,000 to 150,000 clones, with almost 95% appearing a single time and just under 0.6% taken by the ten largest. The chain joins TRBV19 to TRBJ1-2; no firm D call. This receptor was obtained from a man older than 75 with head and neck cancer. Material for sequencing was PBMCs. In DNA form, the CDR3 reads TGTGCCACCTCGAGGAGTAGGTTGCTCGCCTATGGCTACACCTTC. Residues: CATSRSRLLAYGYTF.